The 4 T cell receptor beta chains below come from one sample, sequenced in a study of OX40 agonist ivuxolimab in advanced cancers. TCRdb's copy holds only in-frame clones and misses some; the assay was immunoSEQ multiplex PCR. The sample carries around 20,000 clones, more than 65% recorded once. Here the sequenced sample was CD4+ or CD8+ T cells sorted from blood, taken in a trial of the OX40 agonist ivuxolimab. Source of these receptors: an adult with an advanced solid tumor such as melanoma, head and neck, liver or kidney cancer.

For the CDR3, the DNA is TGTGCCTGGAGTATATCCGGGGAGCTGTTTTTT. Protein: CAWSISGELFF. The chain joins TRBV30 to TRBJ2-2; D is unresolved. Germline V CDR1 and CDR2: GTSNPN, SVGIG (reference sequence). V was cut by 2 bases and J by 6 bases, with 4 bases left in between. This CDR3 has 11 amino acids.

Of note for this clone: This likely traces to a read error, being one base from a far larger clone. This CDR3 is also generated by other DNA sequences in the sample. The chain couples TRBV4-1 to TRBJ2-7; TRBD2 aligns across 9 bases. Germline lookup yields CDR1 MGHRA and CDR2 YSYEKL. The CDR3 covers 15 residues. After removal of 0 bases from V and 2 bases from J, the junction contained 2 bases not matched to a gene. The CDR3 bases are TGCGCCAGCAGCCAAGAAGTAGCGGGGGCCTACGAGCAGTACTTC. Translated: CASSQEVAGAYEQYF.

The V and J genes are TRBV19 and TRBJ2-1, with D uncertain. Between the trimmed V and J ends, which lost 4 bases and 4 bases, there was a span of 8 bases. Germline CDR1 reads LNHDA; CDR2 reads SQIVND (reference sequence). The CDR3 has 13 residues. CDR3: CASSKARYNEQFF. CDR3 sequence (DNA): TGTGCCAGTAGTAAAGCTAGGTACAATGAGCAGTTCTTC.

The CDR3 DNA sequence: TGTGCCAGTAGTAGGGAGGGACAGGGATTAAATCAGCCCCAGCATTTT. It specifies CASSREGQGLNQPQHF. This chain uses TRBV19 with TRBJ1-5, with 9 bases identical to TRBD1. The J segment lost 4 bases and the V segment lost 4 bases, leaving 8 bases of the junction unmatched. CDR3 length: 16 amino acids. The germline V gene encodes CDR1 LNHDA and CDR2 SQIVND (reference sequence). Full variable domain (rest looked up from reference TRBV19 and TRBJ1-5): DGGITQSPKYLFRKEGQNVTLSCEQNLNHDAMYWYRQDPGQGLRLIYYSQIVNDFQKGDIAEGYSVSREKKESFPLTVTSAQKNPTAFYLCASSREGQGLNQPQHFGDGTRLSIL.